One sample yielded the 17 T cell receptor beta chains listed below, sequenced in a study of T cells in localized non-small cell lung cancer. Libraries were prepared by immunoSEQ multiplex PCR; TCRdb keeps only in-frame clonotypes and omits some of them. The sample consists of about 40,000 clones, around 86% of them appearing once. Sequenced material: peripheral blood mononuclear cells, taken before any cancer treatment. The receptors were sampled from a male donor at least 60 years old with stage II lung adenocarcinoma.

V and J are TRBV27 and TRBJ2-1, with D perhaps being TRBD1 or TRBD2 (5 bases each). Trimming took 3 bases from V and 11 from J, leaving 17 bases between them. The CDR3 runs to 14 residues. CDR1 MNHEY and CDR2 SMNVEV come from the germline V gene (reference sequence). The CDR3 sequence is CASSFGAAGSQQFF. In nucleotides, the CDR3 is TGTGCCAGCAGTTTTGGGGCCGCAGGGAGTCAGCAGTTCTTC.

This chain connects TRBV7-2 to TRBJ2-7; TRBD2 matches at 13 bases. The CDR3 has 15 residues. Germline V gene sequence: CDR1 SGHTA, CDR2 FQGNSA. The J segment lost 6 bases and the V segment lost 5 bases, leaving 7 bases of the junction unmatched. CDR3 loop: CASSALAGGLREQYF. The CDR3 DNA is TGTGCCAGCAGCGCACTAGCGGGAGGGCTCCGCGAGCAGTACTTC.

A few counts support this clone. CDR3 in amino acids: CASSPARGGNQPQHF. CDR3 sequence (DNA): TGTGCCAGCAGCCCGGCCAGGGGGGGCAATCAGCCCCAGCATTTT. This chain uses TRBV6-5 with TRBJ1-5, with 7 bases that match TRBD1. After removal of 6 bases from V and 2 bases from J, the junction contained 7 bases not matched to a gene. Germline loops: CDR1 MNHEY, CDR2 SVGAGI. CDR3 length: 15 residues.

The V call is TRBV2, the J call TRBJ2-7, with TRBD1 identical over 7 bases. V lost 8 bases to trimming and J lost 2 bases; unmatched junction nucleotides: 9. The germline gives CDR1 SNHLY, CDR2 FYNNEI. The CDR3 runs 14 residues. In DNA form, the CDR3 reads TGTGCCAGCTTGGGGGAAGGGGGCGCCTACGAGCAGTACTTC. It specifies CASLGEGGAYEQYF.

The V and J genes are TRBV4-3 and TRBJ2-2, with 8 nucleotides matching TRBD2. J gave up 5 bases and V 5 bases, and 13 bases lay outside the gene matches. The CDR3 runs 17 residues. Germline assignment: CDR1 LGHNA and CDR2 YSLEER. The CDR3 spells CASSYSRVAGPTGELFF. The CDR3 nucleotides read TGCGCCAGCAGCTACTCCCGGGTAGCGGGGCCAACCGGGGAGCTGTTTTTT.

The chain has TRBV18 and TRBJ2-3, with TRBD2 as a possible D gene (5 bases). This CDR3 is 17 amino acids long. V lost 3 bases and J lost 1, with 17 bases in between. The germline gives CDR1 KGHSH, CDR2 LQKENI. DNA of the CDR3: TGTGCCAGCTCACCTCCAGCATGGGAGAAGGGCACAGATACGCAGTATTTT. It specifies CASSPPAWEKGTDTQYF.

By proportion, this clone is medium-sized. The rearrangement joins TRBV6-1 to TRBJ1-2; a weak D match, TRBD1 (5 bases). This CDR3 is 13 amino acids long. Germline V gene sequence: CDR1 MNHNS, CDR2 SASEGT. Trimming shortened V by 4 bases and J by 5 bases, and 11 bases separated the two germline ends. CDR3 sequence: CASSAGPMYGYTF. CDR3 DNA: TGTGCCAGCAGTGCGGGACCGATGTATGGCTACACCTTC.

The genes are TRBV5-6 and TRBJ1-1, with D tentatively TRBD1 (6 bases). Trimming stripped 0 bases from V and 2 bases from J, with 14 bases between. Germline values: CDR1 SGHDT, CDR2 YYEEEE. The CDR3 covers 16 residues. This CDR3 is CASSLDPTGYNTEAFF. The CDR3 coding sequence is TGTGCCAGCAGCTTGGACCCTACAGGGTATAACACTGAAGCTTTCTTT.

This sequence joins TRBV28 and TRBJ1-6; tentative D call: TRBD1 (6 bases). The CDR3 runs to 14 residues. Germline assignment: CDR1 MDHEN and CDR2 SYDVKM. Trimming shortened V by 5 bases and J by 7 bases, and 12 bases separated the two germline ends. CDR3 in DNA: TGTGCCAGCAGTCTCGGACAGACGAATTCACCCCTCCACTTT. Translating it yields CASSLGQTNSPLHF.

This CDR3 reads CASSQGGYGNQPQHF. The DNA of the CDR3 is TGCGCCAGCAGCCAAGGGGGTTATGGGAATCAGCCCCAGCATTTT. The rearrangement joins TRBV4-1 to TRBJ1-5; D gene ambiguous. Per germline, CDR1 MGHRA and CDR2 YSYEKL. CDR3 length equals 15 residues. Trimming took 1 base from V and 4 from J, leaving 11 bases between them.

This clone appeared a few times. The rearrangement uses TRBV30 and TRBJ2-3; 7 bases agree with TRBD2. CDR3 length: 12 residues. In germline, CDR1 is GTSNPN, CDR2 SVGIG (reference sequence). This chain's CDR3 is CIGGRNTDTQYF. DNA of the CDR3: TGTATCGGCGGGAGAAATACAGATACGCAGTATTTT.

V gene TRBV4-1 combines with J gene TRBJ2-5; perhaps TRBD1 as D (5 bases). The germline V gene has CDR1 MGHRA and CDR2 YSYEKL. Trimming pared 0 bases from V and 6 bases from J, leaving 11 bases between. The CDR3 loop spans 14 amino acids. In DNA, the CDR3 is TGCGCCAGCAGCCAAGACAGAATGGGGCAGACCCAGTACTTC. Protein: CASSQDRMGQTQYF.

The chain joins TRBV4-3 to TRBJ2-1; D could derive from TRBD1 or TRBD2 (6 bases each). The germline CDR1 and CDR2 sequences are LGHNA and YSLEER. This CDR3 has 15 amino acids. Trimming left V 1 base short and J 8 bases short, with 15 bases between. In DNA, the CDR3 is TGCGCCAGCAGCCAAGCAGACCTGGGGGGCCATGAGCAGTTCTTC. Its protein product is CASSQADLGGHEQFF.

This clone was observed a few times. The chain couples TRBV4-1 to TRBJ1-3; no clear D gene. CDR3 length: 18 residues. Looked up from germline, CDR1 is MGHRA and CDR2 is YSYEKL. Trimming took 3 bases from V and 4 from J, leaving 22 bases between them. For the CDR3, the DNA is TGCGCCAGCAGCCAGAGAAGGCGGACGGAATCCGTCGGAAACACCATATATTTT. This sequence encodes CASSQRRRTESVGNTIYF.

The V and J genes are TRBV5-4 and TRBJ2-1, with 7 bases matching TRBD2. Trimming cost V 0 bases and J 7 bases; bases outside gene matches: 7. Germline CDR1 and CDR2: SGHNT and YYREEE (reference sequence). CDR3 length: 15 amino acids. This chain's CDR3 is CASSLELAGVNEQFF. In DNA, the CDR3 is TGTGCCAGCAGCTTGGAGCTGGCGGGAGTGAATGAGCAGTTCTTC.

The CDR3 region has the DNA TGTGCCAGCAGCTACTCCGGGACTAGCGGGGGGAACACCGGGGAGCTGTTTTTT. This gives the protein CASSYSGTSGGNTGELFF. The V gene is TRBV5-4, the J gene TRBJ2-2; 14 nucleotides match TRBD2. V trimming: 3 bases; J trimming: 1 base; junction bases outside the gene matches: 5. The germline gives CDR1 SGHNT, CDR2 YYREEE (reference sequence). This CDR3 is built from 18 residues. The full variable domain, completed using reference TRBV5-4 and TRBJ2-2, is ETGVTQSPTHLIKTRGQQVTLRCSSQSGHNTVSWYQQALGQGPQFIFQYYREEENGRGNFPPRFSGLQFPNYSSELNVNALELDDSALYLCASSYSGTSGGNTGELFFGEGSRLTVL.

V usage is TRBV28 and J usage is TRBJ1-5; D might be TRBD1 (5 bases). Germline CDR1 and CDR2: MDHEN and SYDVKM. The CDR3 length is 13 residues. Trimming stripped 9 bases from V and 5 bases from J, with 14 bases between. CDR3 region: CASKRQGDQPQHF. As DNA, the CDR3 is TGTGCCAGTAAACGGCAGGGAGATCAGCCCCAGCATTTT.